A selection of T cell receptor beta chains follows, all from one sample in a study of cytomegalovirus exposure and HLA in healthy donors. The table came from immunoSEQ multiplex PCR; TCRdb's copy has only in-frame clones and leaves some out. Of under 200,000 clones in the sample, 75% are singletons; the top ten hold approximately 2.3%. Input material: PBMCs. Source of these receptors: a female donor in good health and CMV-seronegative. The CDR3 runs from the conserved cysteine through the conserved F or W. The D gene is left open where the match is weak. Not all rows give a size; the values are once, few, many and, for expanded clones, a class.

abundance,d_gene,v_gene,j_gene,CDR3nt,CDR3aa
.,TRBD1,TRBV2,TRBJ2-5,TGTGGCAGCAAATCTGGGACAGGGGTTGAGACCCAGTACTTC,CGSKSGTGVETQYF
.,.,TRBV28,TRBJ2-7,TGTGCCAGCAGTGAAACCCCTTACGGGGTAGCCTCCTACGAGCAGTACTTC,CASSETPYGVASYEQYF
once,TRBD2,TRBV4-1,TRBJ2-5,TGCGCCAGCAGCCGAGAGACGGGACTAGCGTCAGTGTTCATCCAGTACTTC,CASSRETGLASVFIQYF
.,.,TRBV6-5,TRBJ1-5,TGTGCCAGCAGTCCTACCGGGACTGGGGATCAGCCCCAGCATTTT,CASSPTGTGDQPQHF
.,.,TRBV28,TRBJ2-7,TGTGCCAGCAGTCTCCTGCGGGGGCAAGAGCAGTACTTC,CASSLLRGQEQYF
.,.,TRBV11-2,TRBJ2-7,TGTGCCAGCAGCTTATGTCATCGCGGGAAAAGCTACGAGCAGTACTTC,CASSLCHRGKSYEQYF
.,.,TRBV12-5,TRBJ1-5,TGTGCTAGTGGTTTGGTACGAGGTAGCAATCAGCCCCAGCATTTT,CASGLVRGSNQPQHF
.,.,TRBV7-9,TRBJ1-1,TGTGCCAGCAGCTTGGCAGGGGTTTACACTGAAGCTTTCTTT,CASSLAGVYTEAFF
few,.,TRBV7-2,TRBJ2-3,TGTGCCAGCAGCTTAGCCGGGTCTCCGCCGGATACGCAGTATTTT,CASSLAGSPPDTQYF
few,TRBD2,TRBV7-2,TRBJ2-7,TGTGCCAGCAGCTTATGGGCATTTTCGGGGGGCTCCTACGAGCAGTACTTC,CASSLWAFSGGSYEQYF
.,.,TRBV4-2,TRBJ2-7,TGTGCCAGCAGCCAAGATGGGAGAAGCTACGAGCAGTACTTC,CASSQDGRSYEQYF
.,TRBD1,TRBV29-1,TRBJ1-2,TGCAGCGTTGAAGATAACGGACAGGGGTCTGGCTACACCTTC,CSVEDNGQGSGYTF
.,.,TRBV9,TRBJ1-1,TGTGCCAGCAGCGTAGCCGAGGGGGGGGCAAGGGTTGGCACTGAAGCTTTCTTT,CASSVAEGGARVGTEAFF
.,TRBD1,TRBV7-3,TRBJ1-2,TGTGCCAGCAGCCCGACCGGGACAGGGAACTATGGCTACACCTTC,CASSPTGTGNYGYTF
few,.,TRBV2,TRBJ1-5,TGTGCCAGCAGGGGGGACATTGGTTATAGCAATCAGCCCCAGCATTTT,CASRGDIGYSNQPQHF
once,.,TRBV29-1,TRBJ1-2,TGCAGCGTTGATAGGGACACGAGATCTAACTATGGCTACACCTTC,CSVDRDTRSNYGYTF
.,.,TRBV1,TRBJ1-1,TGCACCAGCAGCCAAGATAGGGGAAGGGGGCGAGGTGAAGCTTTCTTT,CTSSQDRGRGRGEAFF
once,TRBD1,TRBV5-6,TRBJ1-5,TGTGCCAGCAGTCTCGGACAGGGTCCTAATCAGCCCCAGCATTTT,CASSLGQGPNQPQHF
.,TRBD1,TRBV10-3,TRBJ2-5,TGTGCCATCGCTCCGACAGGGGTACAAGAGACCCAGTACTTC,CAIAPTGVQETQYF
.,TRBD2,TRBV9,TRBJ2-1,TGTGCCAGCAGGGTAGGGCTAGCGGGGGAGCAGTTCTTC,CASRVGLAGEQFF
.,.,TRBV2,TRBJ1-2,TGTGCCAGCAGGGGGCTCTATGGCTACACCTTC,CASRGLYGYTF
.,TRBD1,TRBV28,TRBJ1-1,TGTGCCAGCAGTTCATCCGGGACAGGGGGTGCTGAAGCTTTCTTT,CASSSSGTGGAEAFF
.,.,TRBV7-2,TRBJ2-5,TGTGCCAGCAGCTTATCGGGAGTGCGGCAAGAGACCCAGTACTTC,CASSLSGVRQETQYF
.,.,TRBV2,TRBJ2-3,TGTGCCAGCAGTGAAGGCAGCGGGCCGGATACGCAGTATTTT,CASSEGSGPDTQYF
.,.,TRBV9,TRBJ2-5,TGTGCCAGCAGCGTAGTCGCGGGCCAAGAGACCCAGTACTTC,CASSVVAGQETQYF
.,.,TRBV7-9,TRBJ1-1,TGTGCCAGCAGCTCCTACAGGCACTTGAACACTGAAGCTTTCTTT,CASSSYRHLNTEAFF
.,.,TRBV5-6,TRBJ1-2,TGTGCCAGCAGCCCAGTTAATGTGGTCTATGGCTACACCTTC,CASSPVNVVYGYTF
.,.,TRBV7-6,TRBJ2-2,TGTGCCAGCAGCTTAGGGACTTCCCCGAACACCGGGGAGCTGTTTTTT,CASSLGTSPNTGELFF
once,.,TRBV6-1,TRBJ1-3,TGTGCCAGCAGTGAGATCCACTTCTCTGGAAACACCATATATTTT,CASSEIHFSGNTIYF
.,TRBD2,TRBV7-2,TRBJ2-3,TGTGCCAGCAGCTTTAGTGCCGGGACTAGCATACATACGCAGTATTTT,CASSFSAGTSIHTQYF
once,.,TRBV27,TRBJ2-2,TGTGCCAGCAAAGTTGCCGGCCAGGACACCGGGGAGCTGTTTTTT,CASKVAGQDTGELFF
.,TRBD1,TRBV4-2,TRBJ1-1,TGTGCCAGCAGCCAAAGGGGACAGGGGGCCGAGAACACTGAAGCTTTCTTT,CASSQRGQGAENTEAFF
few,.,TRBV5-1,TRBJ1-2,TGCGCCAGCAGCTCCAGACAGTCCTATGGCTACACCTTC,CASSSRQSYGYTF
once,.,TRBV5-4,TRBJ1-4,TGTGCCAGCAGCTTGGGCCGAGCAACTAATGAAAAACTGTTTTTT,CASSLGRATNEKLFF
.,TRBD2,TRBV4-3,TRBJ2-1,TGCGCCAGCAGCCAGGAAAGCGGGAGGGGTCACAATGAGCAGTTCTTC,CASSQESGRGHNEQFF
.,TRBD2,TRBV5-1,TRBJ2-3,TGCGCCAGCAGCGATCGTAGACTAGCGGGAGGGGGTACGCAGTATTTT,CASSDRRLAGGGTQYF
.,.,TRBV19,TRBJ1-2,TGTGCCAGTAGTATAGTTGGGCAGTATAACTATGGCTACACCTTC,CASSIVGQYNYGYTF
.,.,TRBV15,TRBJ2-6,TGTGCCACCAGCAGATTAGGAGGCTCACGGGCCAACGTCCTGACTTTC,CATSRLGGSRANVLTF
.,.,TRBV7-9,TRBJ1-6,TGTGCCAGCAGCTTCCCCGGTAATTCACCCCTCCACTTT,CASSFPGNSPLHF
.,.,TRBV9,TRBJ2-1,TGTGCCAGCAGCGTAGCGGTAGCGGCATCCAATGAGCAGTTCTTC,CASSVAVAASNEQFF